This T cell receptor beta chain was retrieved from a study of T cell changes during pregnancy in multiple sclerosis. This CDR3 is built from 15 residues. CDR1 and CDR2 (germline): SGHVS, FNYEAQ. J was trimmed by 5 bases and V by 5 bases; bases with no gene match: 7. Profiling relied on immunoSEQ multiplex PCR, and the TCRdb table lists in-frame clones only, not all of them. The sample yields 40,000 to 55,000 clones, 90% to 95% seen once. In its sample, this clone was seen once. Sample: CD8+ T cells from peripheral blood mononuclear cells, taken in the first trimester of pregnancy. The source is a female donor with multiple sclerosis, enrolled in a pregnancy study. V is TRBV7-6 and J is TRBJ2-1, with 9 bases that match TRBD2. CDR3 bases: TGTGCCAGCAGCCCTCGGGCGGGGGGGGACAATGAGCAGTTCTTC. Protein sequence: CASSPRAGGDNEQFF.